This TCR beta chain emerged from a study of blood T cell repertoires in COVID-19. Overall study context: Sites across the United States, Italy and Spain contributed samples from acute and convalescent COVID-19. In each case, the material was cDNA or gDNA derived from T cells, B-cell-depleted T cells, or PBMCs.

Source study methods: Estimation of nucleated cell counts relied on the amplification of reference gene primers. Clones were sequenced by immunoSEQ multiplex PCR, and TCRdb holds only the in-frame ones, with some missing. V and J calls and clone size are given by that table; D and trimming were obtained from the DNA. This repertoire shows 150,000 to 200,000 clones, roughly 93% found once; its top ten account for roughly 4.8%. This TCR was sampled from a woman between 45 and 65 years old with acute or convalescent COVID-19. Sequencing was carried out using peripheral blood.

The CDR3 DNA reads as TGTGCCAGCAAAACTCCAGGGGTGGGATCGACAGATACGCAGTATTTT. Protein: CASKTPGVGSTDTQYF. The gene calls are TRBV27 and TRBJ2-3, with D possibly matching TRBD1 (6 bases). CDR3 size: 16 residues. The germline V gene encodes CDR1 MNHEY and CDR2 SMNVEV (reference sequence). The V end lost 7 bases, the J end lost 3 bases, and 20 bases lay between the germline ends.